The entry that follows covers one T cell receptor (beta chain) sequence. This entry belongs to a study of shared clonotypes between healthy human individuals. The ends lost 5 bases at V and 7 bases at J; junction bases unmatched: 13. The length of the CDR3 is 17 residues. The germline V gene encodes CDR1 SEHNR and CDR2 FQNEAQ (reference sequence). All participating donors were Caucasian adults from Nashville, Tennessee. Clones were sequenced by immunoSEQ multiplex PCR, and TCRdb holds only the in-frame ones, with some missing. The sample consists of around 340,000 clones, around four fifths of them appearing once.

Source material: memory CD4+ T cells sorted from blood. Documented subset: CD45RA-negative fraction. This chain joins TRBV7-9 and TRBJ2-1, with 11 bases fitting TRBD2. The sequence was obtained from a man aged 30-40 years in good health. CDR3: CASSPGTSGRTGNEQFF. CDR3 coding DNA: TGTGCCAGCAGCCCAGGGACTAGCGGTCGAACAGGGAATGAGCAGTTCTTC.